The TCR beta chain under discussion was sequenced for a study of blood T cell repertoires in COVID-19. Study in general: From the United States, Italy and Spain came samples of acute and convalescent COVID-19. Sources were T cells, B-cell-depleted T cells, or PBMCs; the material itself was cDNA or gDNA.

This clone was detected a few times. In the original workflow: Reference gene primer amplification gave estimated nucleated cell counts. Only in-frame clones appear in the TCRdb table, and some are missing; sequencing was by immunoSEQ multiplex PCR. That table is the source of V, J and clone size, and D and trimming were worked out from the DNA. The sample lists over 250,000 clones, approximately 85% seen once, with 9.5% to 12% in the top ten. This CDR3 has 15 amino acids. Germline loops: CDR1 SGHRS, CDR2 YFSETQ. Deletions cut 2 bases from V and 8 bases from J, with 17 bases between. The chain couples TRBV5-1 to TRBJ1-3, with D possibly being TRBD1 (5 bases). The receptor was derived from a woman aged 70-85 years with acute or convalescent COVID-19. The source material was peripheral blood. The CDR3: CASSLAGTRGDTIYF. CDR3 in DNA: TGCGCCAGCAGCTTAGCCGGGACCCGGGGGGACACCATATATTTT.